This T cell receptor (beta chain) was identified in a study of blood T cell repertoires in COVID-19. Method: immunoSEQ multiplex PCR; TCRdb's copy keeps in-frame clones and lacks some. The sample carries roughly 430,000 clones, 70% to 90% recorded once. Participants came from some 26 US areas, aged roughly 18 to 95 years. Grouping used clinical history reported by participants in a survey and questionnaire. The clonotype originates from a woman aged 18-30 years who had been exposed to COVID-19. Source material: PBMCs or T cells enriched from blood (not recorded which).

CDR3 in amino acids: CASPTAGTSEQYF. CDR3 in DNA: TGTGCCAGTCCTACGGCCGGGACAAGCGAGCAGTACTTC. J is TRBJ2-7 and V is TRBV5-3, with D maybe TRBD1 (6 bases). TRBV5-3 counts as an open reading frame of uncertain function. Trimming cost V 8 bases and J 6 bases, with 18 bases left between them. This CDR3 spans 13 amino acids.